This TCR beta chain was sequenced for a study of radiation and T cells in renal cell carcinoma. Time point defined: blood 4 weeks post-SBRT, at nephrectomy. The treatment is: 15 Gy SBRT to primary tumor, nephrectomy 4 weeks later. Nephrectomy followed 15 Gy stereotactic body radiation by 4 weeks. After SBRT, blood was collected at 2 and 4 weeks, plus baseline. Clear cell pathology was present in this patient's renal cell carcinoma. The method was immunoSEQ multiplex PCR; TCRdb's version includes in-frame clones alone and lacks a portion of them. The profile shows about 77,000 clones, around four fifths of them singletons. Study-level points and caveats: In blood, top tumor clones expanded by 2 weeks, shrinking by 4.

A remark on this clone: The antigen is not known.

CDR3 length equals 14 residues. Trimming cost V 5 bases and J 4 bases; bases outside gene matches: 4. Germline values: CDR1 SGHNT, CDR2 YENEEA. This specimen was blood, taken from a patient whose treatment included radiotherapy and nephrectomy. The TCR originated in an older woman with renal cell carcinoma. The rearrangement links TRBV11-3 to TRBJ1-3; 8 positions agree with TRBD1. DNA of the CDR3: TGTGCCAGCAGCCCGGACAGGGCGGGAAACACCATATATTTT. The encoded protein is CASSPDRAGNTIYF.